These 32 T cell receptor beta chains were all obtained from the same sample, sequenced in a study of OX40 agonist ivuxolimab in advanced cancers. Clones were sequenced by immunoSEQ multiplex PCR, and TCRdb holds only the in-frame ones, with some missing. The sample has 65,000 to 85,000 clones, more than 75% seen once; the top ten hold about 2.5%. The sequences come from CD4+ or CD8+ T cells sorted from blood, collected in a trial of the OX40 agonist ivuxolimab. The receptors were gathered from an adult with an advanced solid tumor such as melanoma, head and neck, liver or kidney cancer.

This clone was observed a handful of times. The chain combines TRBV9 with TRBJ1-6; D is unclear. Looked up from germline, CDR1 is SGDLS and CDR2 is YYNGEE. Trimming removed 3 bases at V and 10 bases at J, with 20 bases between. CDR3 length equals 16 residues. CDR3 region: CASSGAGRAGFSPLHF. CDR3 sequence (DNA): TGTGCCAGCAGCGGCGCAGGACGTGCCGGATTCTCACCCCTCCACTTT.

The chain couples TRBV19 to TRBJ2-7; 7 nucleotides line up with TRBD1. Germline trimming cut 3 bases from V and 2 bases from J; bases unmatched to any gene: 7. CDR1 and CDR2 from the germline V gene are LNHDA and SQIVND (reference sequence). The CDR3 runs 15 residues. The CDR3 sequence: CASSIAAGGAYEQYF. The CDR3 nucleotides are TGTGCCAGTAGTATCGCGGCAGGGGGAGCCTACGAGCAGTACTTC.

The chain employs TRBV6-6 and TRBJ2-1; TRBD1 aligns across 7 bases. The germline CDR1 and CDR2 sequences are MNHNY and SVGAGI (reference sequence). The CDR3 totals 16 residues. J lost 5 bases, V lost 5 bases, and 12 bases had no gene match. CDR3 coding DNA: TGTGCCAGCAGTCCCACGACAGGGAAGATGGACAATGAGCAGTTCTTC. Encoded protein: CASSPTTGKMDNEQFF.

The rearrangement uses TRBV28 and TRBJ2-1; TRBD2 is a possible D gene (6 bases). CDR1 and CDR2 from the germline V gene are MDHEN and SYDVKM. The CDR3 totals 14 residues. Trimming took off 7 bases at V and 6 bases at J, with 16 bases between the two ends. The CDR3 spells CASIRGGFGNEQFF. The CDR3 DNA reads TGTGCCAGCATCAGAGGAGGGTTTGGCAATGAGCAGTTCTTC.

This sequence joins TRBV6-1 and TRBJ2-1, with TRBD1 as a possible D gene (7 bases). The germline V and J ends were trimmed by 4 bases and 6 bases, with 13 bases remaining between them. Germline V CDR1 and CDR2: MNHNS, SASEGT. This CDR3 comprises 14 residues. The CDR3 bases are TGTGCCAGCAGTGGACAGGGAGGCCCCAATGAGCAGTTCTTC. Amino acid sequence: CASSGQGGPNEQFF.

The chain has TRBV20-1 and TRBJ2-7, with no clear D. Germline-derived CDR1 and CDR2 are DFQATT and SNEGSKA (reference sequence). The CDR3 length is 9 residues. The CDR3 nucleotides read TGCACCCCACTGAGGGAGCAGTACGTC. Translating gives CTPLREQYV.

This clone appeared a few times. The chain uses TRBV5-4 and TRBJ1-1, with a possible D match to TRBD1 (5 bases). Germline V lookup: CDR1 SGHNT, CDR2 YYREEE (reference sequence). Trimming pared 4 bases from V and 1 base from J, leaving 11 bases between. The CDR3 extends over 14 amino acids. For the CDR3, the DNA is TGTGCCAGCAGCCCTGGGGCATCGAACACTGAAGCTTTCTTT. This translates into CASSPGASNTEAFF.

The V call is TRBV6-5, the J call TRBJ2-5; TRBD1 matches at 9 bases. Germline V gene data show CDR1 as MNHEY and CDR2 as SVGAGI. The junction had 1 base not matched to a gene; V was cut back by 5 bases and J by 3 bases. The CDR3 has 13 amino acids. The CDR3: CASSRDREETQYF. Here the CDR3 DNA reads TGTGCCAGCAGTCGGGACAGGGAAGAGACCCAGTACTTC.

The chain couples TRBV27 to TRBJ1-3; D is uncertain. Germline loops: CDR1 MNHEY, CDR2 SMNVEV (reference sequence). CDR3 length equals 15 residues. Trimming left V 8 bases short and J 0 bases short, with 14 bases between. The DNA of the CDR3 is TGTGCCAGCCAAAAGTCCAGAAGCTCTGGAAACACCATATATTTT. Its translation is CASQKSRSSGNTIYF.

V gene TRBV5-6 combines with J gene TRBJ1-3; 10 bases agree with TRBD1. Germline V gene data show CDR1 as SGHDT and CDR2 as YYEEEE. V lost 5 bases to trimming and J lost 2 bases; unmatched junction nucleotides: 4. This CDR3 has 15 amino acids. The CDR3 DNA sequence: TGTGCCAGCAGTTTCGGGACAGGGGCTGGAAACACCATATATTTT. Its translation is CASSFGTGAGNTIYF.

CDR3 sequence (DNA): TGTGCCAGCTCACCATCTAACAGGGACACTGAAGCTTTCTTT. It translates to CASSPSNRDTEAFF. The chain combines TRBV18 with TRBJ1-1; weak D call: TRBD1 (6 bases). Trimming took off 2 bases at V and 3 bases at J, with 10 bases between the two ends. The germline V gene has CDR1 KGHSH and CDR2 LQKENI. The CDR3 runs 14 residues.

This chain connects TRBV13 to TRBJ1-1; TRBD1 might be the D (5 bases). The CDR3 length is 13 residues. V was cut by 0 bases and J by 10 bases, with 12 bases left in between. CDR1 and CDR2 from the germline V gene are PRHDT and FYEKMQ (reference sequence). The CDR3 reads CASSLGVGTSAFF. The CDR3 nucleotides read TGTGCCAGCAGCTTAGGGGTTGGGACTTCAGCTTTCTTT.

The V gene is TRBV11-2, the J gene TRBJ1-1; D unresolved. Trimming took off 0 bases at V and 5 bases at J, with 10 bases between the two ends. This CDR3 contains 14 residues. Germline CDR1 and CDR2: SGHAT and FQNNGV. Here the CDR3 reads CASSLEGLMTEAFF. DNA for the CDR3: TGTGCCAGCAGCTTAGAAGGGCTGATGACTGAAGCTTTCTTT.

Comment on this clone: An end of the junction does not agree with germline; a read error may underlie this. The CDR3 nucleotides read TGTGCCAGCAGTATTTCGGGGTCTGGGGCCAACGTCCTGACTTTC. Amino acids: CASSISGSGANVLTF. The chain uses TRBV19 and TRBJ2-6; D might be TRBD2 (5 bases). The CDR3 covers 15 residues. Germline loops: CDR1 LNHDA, CDR2 SQIVND (reference sequence). The full variable domain, in which reference TRBV19 and TRBJ2-6 provide the parts outside the CDR3, is DGGITQSPKYLFRKEGQNVTLSCEQNLNHDAMYWYRQDPGQGLRLIYYSQIVNDFQKGDIAEGYSVSREKKESFPLTVTSAQKNPTAFYLCASSISGSGANVLTFGAGSRLTVL.

This chain links TRBV28 with TRBJ1-5, with TRBD1 as a possible D gene (5 bases). CDR3 size: 17 residues. Between the trimmed V and J ends, which lost 5 bases and 2 bases, there was a span of 19 bases. The germline CDR1 and CDR2 sequences are MDHEN and SYDVKM. In DNA, the CDR3 is TGTGCCAGCAGTCGGCTAAAATTAAGGGGTGGCAATCAGCCCCAGCATTTT. This gives the protein CASSRLKLRGGNQPQHF. Combining the CDR3 with reference TRBV28 and TRBJ1-5 gives the whole variable domain DVKVTQSSRYLVKRTGEKVFLECVQDMDHENMFWYRQDPGLGLRLIYFSYDVKMKEKGDIPEGYSVSREKKERFSLILESASTNQTSMYLCASSRLKLRGGNQPQHFGDGTRLSIL.

Notes on this clone: Relative to the germline gene, one junction end is altered; a read error may explain this. The chain employs TRBV7-2 and TRBJ1-1; D uncertain. Germline CDR1 reads SGHTA; CDR2 reads FQGNSA. This CDR3 has 12 amino acids. The CDR3 sequence: CASSPENPEAFF. The CDR3 nucleotides are TGTGCCAGCAGCCCCGAGAACCCTGAAGCTTTCTTT.

V gene TRBV15 combines with J gene TRBJ2-2; the match to TRBD2 covers 8 bases. V gave up 3 bases and J gave up 4 bases; unmatched junction bases: 7. CDR1 and CDR2 from the germline V gene are LNHNV and YYDKDF (reference sequence). The CDR3 loop spans 16 amino acids. The CDR3 spells CATSRAGLVPTGELFF. The CDR3 DNA reads as TGTGCCACCAGCAGGGCGGGACTAGTTCCCACCGGGGAGCTGTTTTTT.

V and J are TRBV5-4 and TRBJ1-2, with unresolved D. V was shortened by 1 base and J by 8 bases, with 12 bases between the two germline ends. The CDR3 has 13 amino acids. The germline V gene has CDR1 SGHNT and CDR2 YYREEE (reference sequence). CDR3 in DNA: TGTGCCAGCAGCTTGTATGGCGGTGGGGGCTACACCTTC. It encodes CASSLYGGGGYTF.

This chain uses TRBV4-1 with TRBJ2-7; no clear D gene. The germline V gene has CDR1 MGHRA and CDR2 YSYEKL. This CDR3 has 15 amino acids. V lost 3 bases to trimming and J lost 4 bases, with 16 bases between them. CDR3 region: CASSQLLDRVYEQYV. The CDR3 nucleotides read TGCGCCAGCAGCCAGTTACTTGACCGAGTTTACGAGCAGTACGTC.

V is TRBV28 and J is TRBJ2-1; no firm D call. Trimming cost V 7 bases and J 0 bases, with 4 bases left between them. Germline CDR1 and CDR2: MDHEN and SYDVKM. The CDR3 totals 12 residues. The CDR3 nucleotides are TGTGCCAGCAAAAGCTCCTACAATGAGCAGTTCTTC. Protein: CASKSSYNEQFF.

In its sample, this clone was seen once. V and J are TRBV4-3 and TRBJ2-1, with TRBD2 matching 11 bases. Germline V lookup: CDR1 LGHNA, CDR2 YSLEER. CDR3 length: 16 amino acids. The V gene end was trimmed by 2 bases and the J gene end by 7 bases; junction bases not matched to a gene: 7. The CDR3 sequence is CASSQIAGGRRNEQFF. The CDR3 nucleotides read TGCGCCAGCAGCCAAATAGCGGGGGGGCGAAGGAATGAGCAGTTCTTC.

The chain recombines TRBV29-1 with TRBJ1-5; D gene uncertain. The CDR3 loop spans 14 amino acids. V gave up 4 bases and J gave up 2 bases, with 12 bases separating them. CDR1 SQVTM and CDR2 ANQGSEA come from the germline V gene. The CDR3 DNA reads as TGCAGCGTTGCGATGGGAATAGGCAATCAGCCCCAGCATTTT. It translates to CSVAMGIGNQPQHF.

This clone was seen a handful of times. The chain carries TRBV2 and TRBJ2-1; D is ambiguous. Germline CDR1 SNHLY, CDR2 FYNNEI. The V end was cut by 4 bases, the J end by 3 bases, with 7 bases between. The CDR3 is 13 amino acids. The CDR3 sequence is CASSGAVYNEQFF. CDR3 DNA: TGTGCCAGCAGTGGGGCGGTCTACAATGAGCAGTTCTTC.

This sequence joins TRBV5-1 and TRBJ1-1; no clear D. V was clipped by 0 bases and J by 4 bases, with 7 bases between them. CDR1 SGHRS and CDR2 YFSETQ come from the germline V gene. CDR3 length equals 13 residues. CDR3 sequence (DNA): TGCGCCAGCAGCTTGGGGACGGTCACTGAAGCTTTCTTT. Its translation: CASSLGTVTEAFF.

This clone was recorded a few times. This rearrangement joins TRBV7-3 to TRBJ2-2; perhaps TRBD2 as D (5 bases). Germline V gene sequence: CDR1 SGHTA, CDR2 FQGTGA. Trimming shortened V by 3 bases and J by 5 bases, and 7 bases separated the two germline ends. The CDR3 is 13 amino acids. As DNA, the CDR3 is TGTGCCAGCAGCTTTGGACTGACCGGGGAGCTGTTTTTT. This sequence encodes CASSFGLTGELFF. Filled out from reference TRBV7-3 and TRBJ2-2, the complete variable domain reads GAGVSQTPSNKVTEKGKYVELRCDPISGHTALYWYRQSLGQGPEFLIYFQGTGAADDSGLPNDRFFAVRPEGSVSTLKIQRTERGDSAVYLCASSFGLTGELFFGEGSRLTVL.

V gene TRBV30 combines with J gene TRBJ1-1, with D perhaps matching TRBD1 (5 bases). The V gene lost 4 bases and the J gene lost 1 base, with 10 bases spanning the gap. There are 13 residues in the CDR3. Germline values: CDR1 GTSNPN, CDR2 SVGIG (reference sequence). The CDR3 is CAWTDTANTEAFF. CDR3 sequence (DNA): TGTGCCTGGACGGACACGGCGAACACTGAAGCTTTCTTT.

The chain joins TRBV5-1 to TRBJ1-1; a weak D match, TRBD1 (5 bases). Trimming removed 0 bases at V and 0 bases at J, with 9 bases between. There are 15 residues in the CDR3. Germline CDR1 and CDR2: SGHRS and YFSETQ. CDR3 sequence reads: CASSLGQGLNTEAFF. CDR3 coding DNA: TGCGCCAGCAGCTTGGGTCAGGGCTTGAACACTGAAGCTTTCTTT.

The sample holds one count of this clone. J is TRBJ2-7 and V is TRBV18; D call uncertain. This CDR3 has 14 amino acids. The V gene lost 0 bases and the J gene lost 2 bases, with 8 bases spanning the gap. Germline loops: CDR1 KGHSH, CDR2 LQKENI. The DNA of the CDR3 is TGTGCCAGCTCACCACCGGTGGCAGCCTACGAGCAGTACTTC. Protein: CASSPPVAAYEQYF.

This sequence joins TRBV21-1 and TRBJ2-7; the DNA was not compared with TRBD1, the D call given in the table. TRBV21-1 is a pseudogene locus. This CDR3 region has 14 residues. The CDR3 DNA sequence: TGTGCCAGACAGGGGGGTCGGAGCTCCTACGAGCAGTACTTC. This encodes CARQGGRSSYEQYF.

The chain links TRBV2 to TRBJ2-5, with TRBD1 matching over 7 bases. The V and J ends lost 6 bases and 2 bases, in that order; junction bases with no gene match: 3. There are 13 residues in the CDR3. CDR1 and CDR2 from the germline V gene are SNHLY and FYNNEI. CDR3 in amino acids: CASSVDRQETQYF. The CDR3 DNA sequence: TGTGCCAGCAGCGTGGACAGGCAAGAGACCCAGTACTTC. Based on the CDR3 plus reference TRBV2 and TRBJ2-5, the full variable domain is EPEVTQTPSHQVTQMGQEVILRCVPISNHLYFYWYRQILGQKVEFLVSFYNNEISEKSEIFDDQFSVERPDGSNFTLKIRSTKLEDSAMYFCASSVDRQETQYFGPGTRLLVL.

This clone was detected a few times. The chain recombines TRBV5-1 with TRBJ1-2; TRBD1 might be the D (6 bases). In germline, CDR1 is SGHRS, CDR2 YFSETQ. CDR3 length: 13 residues. V lost 4 bases, J lost 4 bases, and 11 bases lay in between. The CDR3 protein is CASSDATGYGYTF. The CDR3, as DNA: TGCGCCAGCAGCGACGCGACAGGCTATGGCTACACCTTC.

V is TRBV4-1 and J is TRBJ2-7, with 8 nucleotides matching TRBD1. The V segment lost 4 bases and the J segment 6 bases; nucleotides outside the gene matches: 11. The CDR3 consists of 15 residues. Germline CDR1 reads MGHRA; CDR2 reads YSYEKL. The CDR3 DNA sequence: TGCGCCAGCAGCCCCCCCCCGGACAGGGCGGGCGAGCAGTACTTC. This gives the protein CASSPPPDRAGEQYF.